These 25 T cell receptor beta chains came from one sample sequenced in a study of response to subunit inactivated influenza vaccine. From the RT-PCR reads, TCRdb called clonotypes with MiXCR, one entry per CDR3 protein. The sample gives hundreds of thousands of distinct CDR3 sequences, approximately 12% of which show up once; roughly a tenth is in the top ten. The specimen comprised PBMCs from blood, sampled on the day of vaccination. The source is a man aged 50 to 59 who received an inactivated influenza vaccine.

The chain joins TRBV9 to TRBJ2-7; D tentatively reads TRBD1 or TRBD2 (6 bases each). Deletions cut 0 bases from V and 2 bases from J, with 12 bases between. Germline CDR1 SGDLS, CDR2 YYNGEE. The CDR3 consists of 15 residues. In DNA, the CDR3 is TGTGCCAGCAGCGTAGCCCCGGGGGCCCCCTACGAGCAGTACTTC. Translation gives CASSVAPGAPYEQYF.

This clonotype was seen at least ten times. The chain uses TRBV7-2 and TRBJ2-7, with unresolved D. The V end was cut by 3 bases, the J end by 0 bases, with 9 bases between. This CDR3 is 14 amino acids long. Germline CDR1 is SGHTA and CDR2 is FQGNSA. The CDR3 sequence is CASSFMISSYEQYF. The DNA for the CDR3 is TGTGCCAGCAGCTTCATGATTAGCTCCTACGAGCAGTACTTC.

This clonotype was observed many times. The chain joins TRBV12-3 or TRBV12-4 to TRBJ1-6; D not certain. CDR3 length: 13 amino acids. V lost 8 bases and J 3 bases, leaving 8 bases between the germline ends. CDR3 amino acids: CASSPGYNSPLHF. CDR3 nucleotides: TGTGCCAGCTCCCCAGGCTATAATTCACCCCTCCACTTT.

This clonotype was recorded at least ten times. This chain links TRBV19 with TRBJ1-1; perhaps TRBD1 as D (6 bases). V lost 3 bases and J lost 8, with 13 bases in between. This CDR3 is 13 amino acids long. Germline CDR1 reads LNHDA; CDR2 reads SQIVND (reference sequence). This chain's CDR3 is CASSIQGQGEAFF. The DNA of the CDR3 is TGTGCCAGTAGTATCCAGGGGCAGGGAGAAGCTTTCTTT.

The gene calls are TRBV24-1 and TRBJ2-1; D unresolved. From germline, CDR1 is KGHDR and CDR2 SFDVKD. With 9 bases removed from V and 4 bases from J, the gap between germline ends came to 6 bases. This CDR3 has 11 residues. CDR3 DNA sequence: TGTGCCACCGCGTTGTACAATGAGCAGTTCTTC. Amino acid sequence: CATALYNEQFF.

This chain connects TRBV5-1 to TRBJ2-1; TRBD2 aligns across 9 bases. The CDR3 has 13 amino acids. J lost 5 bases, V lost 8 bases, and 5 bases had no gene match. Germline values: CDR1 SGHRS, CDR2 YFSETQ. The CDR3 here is CASRAGGHNEQFF. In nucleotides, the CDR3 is TGCGCCAGTCGAGCGGGGGGCCACAATGAGCAGTTCTTC.

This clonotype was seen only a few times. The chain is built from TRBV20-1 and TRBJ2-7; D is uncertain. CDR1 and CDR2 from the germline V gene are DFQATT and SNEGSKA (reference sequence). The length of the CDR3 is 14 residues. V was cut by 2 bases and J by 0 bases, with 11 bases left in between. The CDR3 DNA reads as TGCAGTGCTAGACCCACCCGGAGCTCCTACGAGCAGTACTTC. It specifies CSARPTRSSYEQYF.

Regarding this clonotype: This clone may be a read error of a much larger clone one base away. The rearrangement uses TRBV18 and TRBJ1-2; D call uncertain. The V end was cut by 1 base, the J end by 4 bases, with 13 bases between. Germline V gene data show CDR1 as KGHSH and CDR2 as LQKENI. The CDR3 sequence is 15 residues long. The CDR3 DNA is TGTGCCAGCTCACCACGGCAGGTACCACCCTATGGCTACACCTTC. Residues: CASSPRQVPPYGYTF.

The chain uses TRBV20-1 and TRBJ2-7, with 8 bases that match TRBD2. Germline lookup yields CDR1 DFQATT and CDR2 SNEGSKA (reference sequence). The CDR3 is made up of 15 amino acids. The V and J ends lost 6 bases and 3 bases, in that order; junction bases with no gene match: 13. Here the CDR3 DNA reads TGCAGTGCGGCGGGGGGACACCATATCTTCTACGAGCAGTACTTC. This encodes CSAAGGHHIFYEQYF.

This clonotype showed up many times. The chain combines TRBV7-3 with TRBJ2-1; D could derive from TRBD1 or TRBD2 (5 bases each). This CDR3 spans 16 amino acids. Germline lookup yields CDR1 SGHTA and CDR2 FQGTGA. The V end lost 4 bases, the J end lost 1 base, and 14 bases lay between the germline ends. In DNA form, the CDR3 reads TGTGCCAGCAGCTGGGACGTTTCTTATTCCTACAATGAGCAGTTCTTC. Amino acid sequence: CASSWDVSYSYNEQFF.

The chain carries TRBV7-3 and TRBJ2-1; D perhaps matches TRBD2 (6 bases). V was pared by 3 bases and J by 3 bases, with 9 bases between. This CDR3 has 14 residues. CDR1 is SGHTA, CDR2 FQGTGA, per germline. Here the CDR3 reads CASSFSRDYNEQFF. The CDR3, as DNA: TGTGCCAGCAGCTTTTCGCGGGACTACAATGAGCAGTTCTTC.

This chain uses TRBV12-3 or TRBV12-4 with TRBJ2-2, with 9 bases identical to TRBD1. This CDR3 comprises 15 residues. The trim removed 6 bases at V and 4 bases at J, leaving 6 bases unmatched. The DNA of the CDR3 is TGTGCCAGCAGACAAGGGACAGGGATCACCGGGGAGCTGTTTTTT. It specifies CASRQGTGITGELFF.

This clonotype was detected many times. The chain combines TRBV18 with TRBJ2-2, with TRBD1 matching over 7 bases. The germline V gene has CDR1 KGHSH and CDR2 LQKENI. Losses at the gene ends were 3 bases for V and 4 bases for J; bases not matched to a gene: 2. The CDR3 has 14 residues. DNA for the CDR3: TGTGCCAGCTCACCTTCAGGGGGCACCGGGGAGCTGTTTTTT. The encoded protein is CASSPSGGTGELFF.

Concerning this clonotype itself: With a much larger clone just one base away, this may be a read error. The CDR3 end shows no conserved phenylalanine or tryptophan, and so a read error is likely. The CDR3 loop reads CATSDTGANQPQHY. CDR3 DNA: TGTGCCACATCCGATACAGGAGCCAATCAGCCCCAGCATTAT. The chain recombines TRBV10-3 with TRBJ1-5, with a tentative D call TRBD1 (5 bases). V lost 10 bases to trimming and J lost 3 bases, with 16 bases between them. The CDR3 spans 14 residues. CDR1 is ENHRY, CDR2 SYGVKD, per germline.

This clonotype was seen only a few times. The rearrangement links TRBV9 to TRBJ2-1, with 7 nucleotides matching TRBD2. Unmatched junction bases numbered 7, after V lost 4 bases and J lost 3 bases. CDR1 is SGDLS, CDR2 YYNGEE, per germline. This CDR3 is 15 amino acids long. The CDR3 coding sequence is TGTGCCAGCAGCACTGTTGGGACTAACTACAATGAGCAGTTCTTC. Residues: CASSTVGTNYNEQFF. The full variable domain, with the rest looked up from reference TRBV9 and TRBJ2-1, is DSGVTQTPKHLITATGQRVTLRCSPRSGDLSVYWYQQSLDQGLQFLIQYYNGEERAKGNILERFSAQQFPDLHSELNLSSLELGDSALYFCASSTVGTNYNEQFFGPGTRLTVL.

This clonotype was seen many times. As DNA, the CDR3 is TGCAGTGCTAGTGCAGGGGGCAATCAGCCCCAGCATTTT. It yields the protein CSASAGGNQPQHF. The chain combines TRBV20-1 with TRBJ1-5, with D perhaps matching TRBD1 (6 bases). The CDR3 runs to 13 residues. CDR1 and CDR2 from the germline V gene are DFQATT and SNEGSKA (reference sequence). V shed 3 bases and J shed 2 bases, with 8 bases lying between them.

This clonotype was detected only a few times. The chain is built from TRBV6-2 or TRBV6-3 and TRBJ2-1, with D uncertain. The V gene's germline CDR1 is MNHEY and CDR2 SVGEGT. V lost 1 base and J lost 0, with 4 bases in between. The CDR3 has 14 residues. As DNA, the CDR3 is TGTGCCAGCAGTTACTATAGCTCCTACAATGAGCAGTTCTTC. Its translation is CASSYYSSYNEQFF.

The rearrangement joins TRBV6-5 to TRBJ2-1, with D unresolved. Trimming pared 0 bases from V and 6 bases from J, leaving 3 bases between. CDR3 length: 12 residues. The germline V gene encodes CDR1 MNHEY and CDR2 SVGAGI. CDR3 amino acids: CASSYSANEQFF. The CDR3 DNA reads TGTGCCAGCAGTTACTCAGCCAATGAGCAGTTCTTC.

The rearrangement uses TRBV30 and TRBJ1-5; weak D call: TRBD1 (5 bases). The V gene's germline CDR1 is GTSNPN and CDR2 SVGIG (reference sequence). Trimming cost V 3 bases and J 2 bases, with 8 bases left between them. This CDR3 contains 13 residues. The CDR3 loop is CAWRIGGNQPQHF. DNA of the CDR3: TGTGCCTGGAGAATAGGGGGCAATCAGCCCCAGCATTTT.

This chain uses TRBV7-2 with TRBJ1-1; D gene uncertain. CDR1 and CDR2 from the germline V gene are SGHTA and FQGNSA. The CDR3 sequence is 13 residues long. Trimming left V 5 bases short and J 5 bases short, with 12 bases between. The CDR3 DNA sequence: TGTGCCAGCAGCCCGGGGATGGAGACTGAAGCTTTCTTT. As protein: CASSPGMETEAFF. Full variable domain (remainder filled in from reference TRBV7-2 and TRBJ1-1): GAGVSQSPSNKVTEKGKDVELRCDPISGHTALYWYRQSLGQGLEFLIYFQGNSAPDKSGLPSDRFSAERTGGSVSTLTIQRTQQEDSAVYLCASSPGMETEAFFGQGTRLTVV.

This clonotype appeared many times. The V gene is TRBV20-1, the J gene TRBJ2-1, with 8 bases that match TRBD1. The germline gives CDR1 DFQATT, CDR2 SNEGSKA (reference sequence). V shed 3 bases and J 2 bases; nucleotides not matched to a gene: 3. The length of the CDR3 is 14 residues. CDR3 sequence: CSARQGATYNEQFF. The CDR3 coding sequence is TGCAGTGCTAGGCAGGGGGCTACCTACAATGAGCAGTTCTTC.

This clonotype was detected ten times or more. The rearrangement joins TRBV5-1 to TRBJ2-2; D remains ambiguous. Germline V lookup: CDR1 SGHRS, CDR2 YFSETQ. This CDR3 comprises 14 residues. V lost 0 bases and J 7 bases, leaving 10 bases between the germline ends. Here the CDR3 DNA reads TGCGCCAGCAGCTTGGAAGGGCAGGACGGGGAGCTGTTTTTT. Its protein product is CASSLEGQDGELFF.

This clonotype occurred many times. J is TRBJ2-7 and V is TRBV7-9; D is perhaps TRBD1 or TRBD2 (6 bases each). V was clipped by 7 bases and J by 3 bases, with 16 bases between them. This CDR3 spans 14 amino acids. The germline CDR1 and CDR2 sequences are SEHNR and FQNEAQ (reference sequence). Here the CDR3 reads CASTPGGDNYEQYF. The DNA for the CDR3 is TGTGCCAGCACCCCTGGAGGGGACAACTACGAGCAGTACTTC.

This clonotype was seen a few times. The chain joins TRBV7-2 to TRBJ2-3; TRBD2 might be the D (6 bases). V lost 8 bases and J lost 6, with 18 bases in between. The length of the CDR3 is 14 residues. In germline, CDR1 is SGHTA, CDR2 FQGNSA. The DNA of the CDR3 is TGTGCCAGCTCCGGGGGACTCCGCCAGGATACGCAGTATTTT. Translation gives CASSGGLRQDTQYF.

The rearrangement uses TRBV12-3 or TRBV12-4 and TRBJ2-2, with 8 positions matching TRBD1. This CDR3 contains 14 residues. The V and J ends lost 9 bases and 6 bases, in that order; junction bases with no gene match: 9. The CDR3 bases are TGTGCCAGTGGGGACAGGCGGGTCCCCGGGGAGCTGTTTTTT. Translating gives CASGDRRVPGELFF.